Each of the 32 T cell receptor beta chains below was sequenced from the same sample in a study of T cell changes during pregnancy in multiple sclerosis. Libraries were prepared by immunoSEQ multiplex PCR; TCRdb keeps only in-frame clonotypes and omits some of them. Altogether about 41,000 clones are present, around 89% being singletons, with the ten largest covering 0.5% to 0.65%. The specimen comprised CD4+ T cells from peripheral blood mononuclear cells, sampled in the first trimester of pregnancy. The receptors were sampled from a female donor with multiple sclerosis, enrolled in a pregnancy study.

The gene calls are TRBV18 and TRBJ2-1; TRBD2 agrees at 13 bases. Per the germline V gene, CDR1 is KGHSH and CDR2 is LQKENI. The CDR3 has 15 amino acids. The junction had 5 bases not matched to a gene; V was cut back by 3 bases and J by 9 bases. CDR3 sequence (DNA): TGTGCCAGCTCACCGTGGACTAGCGGGAGAGGTGAGCAGTTCTTC. It is translated as CASSPWTSGRGEQFF.

This clone appeared a single time. The chain carries TRBV5-4 and TRBJ1-2, with TRBD1 matching over 7 bases. In germline, CDR1 is SGHNT, CDR2 YYREEE (reference sequence). The ends lost 4 bases at V and 5 bases at J; junction bases unmatched: 8. This CDR3 has 14 amino acids. CDR3 residues: CASSPAGQLYGYTF. The DNA of the CDR3 is TGTGCCAGCAGCCCGGCGGGACAGCTTTATGGCTACACCTTC.

This rearrangement joins TRBV5-6 to TRBJ1-2; 8 bases are a match to TRBD1. The length of the CDR3 is 14 residues. The V and J ends lost 1 base and 4 bases, in that order; junction bases with no gene match: 3. CDR1 is SGHDT, CDR2 YYEEEE, per germline. Here the CDR3 reads CASSLYRGSYGYTF. CDR3 DNA: TGTGCCAGCAGCTTGTACAGGGGGTCCTATGGCTACACCTTC.

This chain joins TRBV19 and TRBJ2-7; 9 bases fit TRBD1. This CDR3 spans 15 amino acids. V shed 2 bases and J 5 bases; nucleotides not matched to a gene: 7. Per the germline V gene, CDR1 is LNHDA and CDR2 is SQIVND (reference sequence). The CDR3: CASSISGTGLDEQYF. CDR3 nucleotides: TGTGCCAGTAGTATATCCGGGACAGGGTTGGACGAGCAGTACTTC.

The chain carries TRBV7-9 and TRBJ2-5; a possible D gene is TRBD1 (5 bases). Trimming removed 4 bases from V and 0 bases from J, with 18 bases in between. The CDR3 length is 17 residues. Germline CDR1 SEHNR, CDR2 FQNEAQ (reference sequence). In DNA form, the CDR3 reads TGTGCCAGCAGCTCCAAAGAGACAGCCTTGTACCAAGAGACCCAGTACTTC. Translation gives CASSSKETALYQETQYF.

This chain joins TRBV6-6 and TRBJ2-1, with TRBD2 as a possible D gene (5 bases). V was pared by 5 bases and J by 12 bases, with 20 bases between. This CDR3 is built from 14 residues. Germline CDR1 and CDR2: MNHNY and SVGAGI (reference sequence). CDR3 amino acids: CASSTAGLPLGQFF. The CDR3 nucleotides are TGTGCCAGCAGTACCGCCGGACTGCCGCTCGGGCAGTTCTTC.

V gene TRBV15 combines with J gene TRBJ2-3, with D possibly being TRBD1 (6 bases). The germline V gene has CDR1 LNHNV and CDR2 YYDKDF (reference sequence). V was cut by 10 bases and J by 2 bases, with 16 bases left in between. This CDR3 is 14 amino acids long. In nucleotides, the CDR3 is TGTGCCATCACTGCAGGGGAATCCACAGATACGCAGTATTTT. This sequence encodes CAITAGESTDTQYF.

The chain recombines TRBV7-9 with TRBJ2-5; 9 nucleotides match TRBD2. The CDR3 sequence is 14 residues long. V dropped 4 bases and J dropped 2; count of bases not matched to a gene: 2. The V gene's germline CDR1 is SEHNR and CDR2 FQNEAQ (reference sequence). CDR3 coding DNA: TGTGCCAGCAGCTCTAGCGGGGCGCAAGAGACCCAGTACTTC. Amino acids: CASSSSGAQETQYF.

The rearrangement uses TRBV10-3 and TRBJ2-3; the D is unclear. Between the trimmed V and J ends, which lost 3 bases and 4 bases, there was a span of 11 bases. This CDR3 is built from 14 residues. Germline assignment: CDR1 ENHRY and CDR2 SYGVKD. The CDR3: CAISENYEADTQYF. CDR3 sequence (DNA): TGTGCCATCAGTGAAAACTACGAGGCAGATACGCAGTATTTT.

This chain uses TRBV7-9 with TRBJ1-2; 10 bases agree with TRBD1. J was trimmed by 4 bases and V by 1 base; bases with no gene match: 3. This CDR3 is built from 15 residues. In germline, CDR1 is SEHNR, CDR2 FQNEAQ (reference sequence). CDR3 DNA: TGTGCCAGCAGCTTAGGACAGGGGGCGGGCTATGGCTACACCTTC. Protein product: CASSLGQGAGYGYTF.

The rearrangement uses TRBV7-2 and TRBJ1-2; unclear D gene. Germline loops: CDR1 SGHTA, CDR2 FQGNSA. The CDR3 loop spans 12 amino acids. Trimming removed 2 bases at V and 6 bases at J, with 7 bases between. As DNA, the CDR3 is TGTGCCAGCAGCTTAATGGGAGATGGCTACACCTTC. Its translation is CASSLMGDGYTF. Drawing the rest from reference TRBV7-2 and TRBJ1-2, the complete variable domain is GAGVSQSPSNKVTEKGKDVELRCDPISGHTALYWYRQSLGQGLEFLIYFQGNSAPDKSGLPSDRFSAERTGGSVSTLTIQRTQQEDSAVYLCASSLMGDGYTFGSGTRLTVV.

The chain carries TRBV6-1 and TRBJ2-5; 12 bases are shared with TRBD2. The length of the CDR3 is 14 residues. Germline-derived CDR1 and CDR2 are MNHNS and SASEGT. Trimming at V came to 7 bases and at J to 4 bases, leaving 4 bases not matched to a gene. As DNA, the CDR3 is TGTGCCAGCACCAAGACTAGCGGGAGAGAGACCCAGTACTTC. It encodes CASTKTSGRETQYF.

In its sample, this clone was seen once. This chain links TRBV4-2 with TRBJ2-1; TRBD2 agrees at 10 bases. After removal of 0 bases from V and 13 bases from J, the junction contained 18 bases not matched to a gene. Per germline, CDR1 LGHNA and CDR2 YNFKEQ. The CDR3 loop spans 18 amino acids. The CDR3 region has the DNA TGTGCCAGCAGCCAAGAGCGCCCAGAAGCGGGAGGGCACCAGCGACAGTTCTTC. This gives the protein CASSQERPEAGGHQRQFF.

The chain carries TRBV19 and TRBJ2-2; D ambiguous. V was clipped by 7 bases and J by 0 bases, with 15 bases between them. CDR1 is LNHDA and CDR2 is SQIVND in the germline V gene (reference sequence). This CDR3 spans 16 amino acids. CDR3 sequence reads: CASTPPERPNTGELFF. Written as DNA, the CDR3 is TGTGCCAGTACCCCCCCGGAGCGCCCGAACACCGGGGAGCTGTTTTTT.

This sequence joins TRBV19 and TRBJ1-5, with a possible D match to TRBD1 (6 bases). This CDR3 is built from 15 residues. V was cut by 3 bases and J by 6 bases, with 15 bases left in between. CDR1 and CDR2 from the germline V gene are LNHDA and SQIVND (reference sequence). Here the CDR3 reads CASSMDTGNFQPQHF. The CDR3 DNA reads TGTGCCAGTAGTATGGATACAGGGAATTTTCAGCCCCAGCATTTT.

The gene calls are TRBV18 and TRBJ1-1; D may be TRBD1 (5 bases). Deletions cut 6 bases from V and 3 bases from J, with 14 bases between. Germline lookup yields CDR1 KGHSH and CDR2 LQKENI. This CDR3 is 14 amino acids long. Here the CDR3 DNA reads TGTGCCAGCTCCCGCGTTGCGGGGGACACTGAAGCTTTCTTT. Translation gives CASSRVAGDTEAFF.

This chain connects TRBV5-4 to TRBJ2-3; perhaps TRBD1 as D (5 bases). Deletions cut 0 bases from V and 4 bases from J, with 9 bases between. Germline V gene sequence: CDR1 SGHNT, CDR2 YYREEE (reference sequence). The CDR3 spans 14 residues. The CDR3 reads CASSLDQGPDTQYF. As DNA, the CDR3 is TGTGCCAGCAGCTTGGATCAGGGTCCAGATACGCAGTATTTT.

The chain recombines TRBV18 with TRBJ2-1; 8 nucleotides match TRBD1. There are 17 residues in the CDR3. The V and J ends lost 4 bases and 5 bases, in that order; junction bases with no gene match: 13. Germline lookup yields CDR1 KGHSH and CDR2 LQKENI. This chain's CDR3 is CASSLRLPGGPNNEQFF. The CDR3 coding sequence is TGTGCCAGCTCACTGAGGCTTCCAGGGGGCCCGAACAATGAGCAGTTCTTC.

The chain employs TRBV18 and TRBJ2-2, with D perhaps matching TRBD2 (6 bases). Germline V gives CDR1 KGHSH, CDR2 LQKENI. V was shortened by 3 bases and J by 5 bases, with 16 bases between the two germline ends. The CDR3 has 16 amino acids. The CDR3 DNA reads as TGTGCCAGCTCACCGATCGGGAGCGACGGGACCGGGGAGCTGTTTTTT. Amino acids: CASSPIGSDGTGELFF.

This clone was observed a single time. This chain links TRBV6-6 with TRBJ1-1; D is undetermined. The CDR3 is 13 residues long. From germline, CDR1 is MNHNY and CDR2 SVGAGI (reference sequence). V was clipped by 5 bases and J by 4 bases, with 11 bases between them. The DNA of the CDR3 is TGTGCCAGCAGTGCCCCGGCGGGCACTGAAGCTTTCTTT. Amino acids: CASSAPAGTEAFF.

The rearrangement joins TRBV27 to TRBJ2-7; TRBD2 matches at 7 bases. This CDR3 is 15 amino acids long. The V segment lost 4 bases and the J segment 6 bases; nucleotides outside the gene matches: 12. In germline, CDR1 is MNHEY, CDR2 SMNVEV (reference sequence). The DNA of the CDR3 is TGTGCCAGCAGTTACGAAGCTAGCGGCTTGGGCGAGCAGTACTTC. This encodes CASSYEASGLGEQYF.

A few counts support this clone. The chain uses TRBV6-1 and TRBJ1-2, with 7 bases matching TRBD1. This CDR3 region has 13 residues. V lost 6 bases, J lost 9 bases, and 10 bases stayed unmatched. CDR1 and CDR2 from the germline V gene are MNHNS and SASEGT. CDR3 sequence (DNA): TGTGCCAGCAGGGCCTTGACAGGGAGGAGCTACACCTTC. The encoded protein is CASRALTGRSYTF.

This CDR3 is CASSFRLDGRETQYF. CDR3 nucleotide sequence: TGTGCCAGCAGCTTTCGACTAGACGGGAGAGAGACCCAGTACTTC. The chain links TRBV7-8 to TRBJ2-5; TRBD2 might be the D (6 bases). Germline V gives CDR1 SGHVS, CDR2 FQNEAQ. With 3 bases removed from V and 4 bases from J, the gap between germline ends came to 15 bases. CDR3 length equals 15 residues.

This sequence joins TRBV6-5 and TRBJ2-7; 8 bases are a match to TRBD2. The CDR3 length is 15 residues. CDR1 and CDR2 from the germline V gene are MNHEY and SVGAGI. Trimming at V came to 0 bases and at J to 2 bases, leaving 3 bases not matched to a gene. CDR3 in DNA: TGTGCCAGCAGTTACTCTAGCGGGGCACCCTACGAGCAGTACTTC. Translated: CASSYSSGAPYEQYF.

The chain has TRBV6-6 and TRBJ2-2; 7 nucleotides agree with TRBD1. The CDR3 is made up of 16 amino acids. Germline values: CDR1 MNHNY, CDR2 SVGAGI (reference sequence). The J segment lost 3 bases and the V segment lost 2 bases, leaving 6 bases of the junction unmatched. Written as DNA, the CDR3 is TGTGCCAGCAGTTACAATCTCGGACAGGACACCGGGGAGCTGTTTTTT. Protein sequence: CASSYNLGQDTGELFF.

V and J are TRBV19 and TRBJ1-5; no clear D gene. CDR3 length equals 15 residues. Between the trimmed V and J ends, which lost 7 bases and 3 bases, there was a span of 16 bases. The germline gives CDR1 LNHDA, CDR2 SQIVND (reference sequence). CDR3 residues: CASTSMTSYNQPQHF. The CDR3 DNA reads TGTGCCAGTACCTCGATGACTAGCTACAATCAGCCCCAGCATTTT.

The chain links TRBV5-1 to TRBJ2-5; possibly TRBD2 for D (6 bases). The CDR3 loop spans 14 amino acids. Germline CDR1 is SGHRS and CDR2 is YFSETQ. The V gene lost 3 bases and the J gene lost 0 bases, with 9 bases spanning the gap. The CDR3 DNA reads TGCGCCAGCAGCTGGGGGGACTACCAAGAGACCCAGTACTTC. As protein: CASSWGDYQETQYF.

The chain is built from TRBV12-1 and TRBJ2-7; the D call TRBD2 from the table was never checked on the DNA. TRBV12-1 is a pseudogene locus. The CDR3 consists of 15 residues. DNA of the CDR3: TGTGCCAGCAGCTTTACGGGACTAGCGGTATACGAGCAGTACTTC. Encoded protein: CASSFTGLAVYEQYF.

The chain carries TRBV19 and TRBJ1-1; D call uncertain. The CDR3 covers 16 residues. CDR1 and CDR2 (germline): LNHDA, SQIVND (reference sequence). The V end was cut by 3 bases, the J end by 0 bases, with 14 bases between. This CDR3 is CASSIPGLPLNTEAFF. CDR3 nucleotide sequence: TGTGCCAGTAGTATCCCGGGGTTGCCCTTGAACACTGAAGCTTTCTTT.

This chain uses TRBV7-2 with TRBJ2-2; D uncertain. Germline V gene sequence: CDR1 SGHTA, CDR2 FQGNSA. The CDR3 runs 16 residues. Deletions cut 4 bases from V and 1 base from J, with 13 bases between. The CDR3 nucleotides read TGTGCCAGCAGCTCGGCGGCGTCACTGAACACCGGGGAGCTGTTTTTT. Protein: CASSSAASLNTGELFF.

The table lists this clone with a count of one. V and J are TRBV7-9 and TRBJ2-7, with 13 bases lining up with TRBD2. This CDR3 spans 15 amino acids. Germline V gives CDR1 SEHNR, CDR2 FQNEAQ (reference sequence). The V gene end was trimmed by 5 bases and the J gene end by 2 bases; junction bases not matched to a gene: 3. The CDR3 DNA is TGTGCCAGCAGCCCCGGACTAGCGGGGGCCTACGAGCAGTACTTC. Translated: CASSPGLAGAYEQYF.

This clone is judged medium-sized (0.01 to 0.1%). The chain carries TRBV30 and TRBJ1-2; D is possibly TRBD1 (5 bases). Looked up from germline, CDR1 is GTSNPN and CDR2 is SVGIG (reference sequence). With 8 bases removed from V and 3 bases from J, the gap between germline ends came to 16 bases. The CDR3 has 13 amino acids. CDR3 sequence (DNA): TGTGCCGCCAGGGACTGGGTGCACTATGGCTACACCTTC. Amino acid sequence: CAARDWVHYGYTF.